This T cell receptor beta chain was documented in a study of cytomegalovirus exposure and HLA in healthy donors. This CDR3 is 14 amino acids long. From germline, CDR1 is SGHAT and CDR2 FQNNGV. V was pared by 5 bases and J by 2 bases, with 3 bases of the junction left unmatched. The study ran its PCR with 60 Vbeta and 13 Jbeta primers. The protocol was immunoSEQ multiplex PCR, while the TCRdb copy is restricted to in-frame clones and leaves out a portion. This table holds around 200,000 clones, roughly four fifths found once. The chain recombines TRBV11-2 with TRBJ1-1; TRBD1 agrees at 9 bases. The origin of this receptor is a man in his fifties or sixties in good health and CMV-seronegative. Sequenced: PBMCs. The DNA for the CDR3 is TGTGCCAGCAGCGTGGGACAGGGAAACACTGAAGCTTTCTTT. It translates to CASSVGQGNTEAFF.